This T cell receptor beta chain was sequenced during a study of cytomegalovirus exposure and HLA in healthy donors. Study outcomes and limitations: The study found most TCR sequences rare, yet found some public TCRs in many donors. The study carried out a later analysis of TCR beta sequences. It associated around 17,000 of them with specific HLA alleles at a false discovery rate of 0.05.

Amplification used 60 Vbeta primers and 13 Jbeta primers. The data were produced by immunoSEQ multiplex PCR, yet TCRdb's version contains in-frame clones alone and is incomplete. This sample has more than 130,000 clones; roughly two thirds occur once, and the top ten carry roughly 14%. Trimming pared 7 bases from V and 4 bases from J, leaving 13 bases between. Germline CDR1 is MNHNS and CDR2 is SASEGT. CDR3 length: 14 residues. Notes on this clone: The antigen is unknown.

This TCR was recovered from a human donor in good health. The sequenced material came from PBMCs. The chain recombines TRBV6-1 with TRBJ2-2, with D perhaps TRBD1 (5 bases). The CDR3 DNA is TGTGCCAGCAAGATGACAGTCCGCACCGGGGAGCTGTTTTTT. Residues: CASKMTVRTGELFF.